The 21 T cell receptor beta chains presented below share a single source sample, sequenced in a study of vaccination effects on CD4 cells after COVID-19. Clones were read by immunoSEQ multiplex PCR, and TCRdb kept only the in-frame ones, dropping some. The sample contains about 27,000 clones, around three quarters of which appear only once. In the ViraFEST assay, antigen-specific CD4+ clonotypes were identified by expansion after peptide-pool stimulation. Cells that had been cultured for nine to eleven days were the source of isolated CD4+ T cells. From March to December 2020, the person had a SARS-CoV-2 infection that was confirmed by PCR. Their recognized antigens are unknown. The specimen was CD4+ T cells from PBMCs cultured with HCoV-NL63 spike peptides, collected before COVID-19 vaccination. The origin of the receptors is a human donor who had a prior SARS-CoV-2 infection.

The chain is built from TRBV18 and TRBJ2-5; TRBD2 matches 7 bases. Germline V gene sequence: CDR1 KGHSH, CDR2 LQKENI. This CDR3 contains 13 residues. J was trimmed by 4 bases and V by 3 bases; bases with no gene match: 2. CDR3: CASSPTGGETQYF. CDR3 bases: TGTGCCAGCTCACCCACGGGGGGAGAGACCCAGTACTTC.

The chain couples TRBV6-8 to TRBJ2-1; a possible D gene is TRBD1 (6 bases). Germline CDR1 is MNHGY and CDR2 is SAAAGT. The V and J ends lost 6 bases and 7 bases respectively, with 28 bases between them. The CDR3 is 18 amino acids. CDR3 sequence (DNA): TGTGCCAGCAGGGGGACACCCCTAGGGGCTACCGAGGAGAATGAGCAGTTCTTC. Its translation is CASRGTPLGATEENEQFF.

The genes are TRBV10-3 and TRBJ2-7; 7 bases line up with TRBD2. Unmatched junction bases numbered 6, after V lost 3 bases and J lost 1 base. This CDR3 region has 15 residues. Germline lookup yields CDR1 ENHRY and CDR2 SYGVKD. The CDR3 DNA is TGTGCCATCAGTGATTGGGAGGGTGGGTCCTACGAGCAGTACTTC. It specifies CAISDWEGGSYEQYF.

This clone appeared a few times. The genes are TRBV9 and TRBJ2-3, with unresolved D. In germline, CDR1 is SGDLS, CDR2 YYNGEE. Trimming took 0 bases from V and 0 from J, leaving 5 bases between them. The CDR3 consists of 14 residues. CDR3 protein: CASSVAKSTDTQYF. CDR3 nucleotides: TGTGCCAGCAGCGTAGCTAAAAGCACAGATACGCAGTATTTT.

This clone was recorded a few times. The gene calls are TRBV2 and TRBJ2-1; 14 bases are a match to TRBD2. This CDR3 has 18 amino acids. V shed 6 bases, J shed 2 bases, and the junction held 9 bases outside the gene matches. Germline CDR1 reads SNHLY; CDR2 reads FYNNEI. The CDR3 coding sequence is TGTGCCAGCAGCGCCCATCTGGGACTAGCGGGGGCCTACAATGAGCAGTTCTTC. It translates to CASSAHLGLAGAYNEQFF.

V gene TRBV7-2 combines with J gene TRBJ1-6, with D possibly TRBD1 on 6 matching bases. CDR3 length: 16 amino acids. V lost 4 bases and J 3 bases, leaving 13 bases between the germline ends. Germline CDR1 is SGHTA and CDR2 is FQGNSA. The CDR3 sequence is CASSYSGGSYNSPLHF. The CDR3 region has the DNA TGTGCCAGCAGCTATTCTGGGGGCAGCTATAATTCACCCCTCCACTTT.

This sequence joins TRBV19 and TRBJ1-2; 9 positions agree with TRBD1. In germline, CDR1 is LNHDA, CDR2 SQIVND (reference sequence). This CDR3 has 15 residues. V dropped 2 bases and J dropped 7; count of bases not matched to a gene: 8. CDR3 sequence: CASSILNRGRSGYTF. As DNA, the CDR3 is TGTGCCAGTAGTATATTGAACAGGGGGCGGAGTGGCTACACCTTC.

The chain has TRBV11-2 and TRBJ1-2, with D unresolved. The CDR3 totals 14 residues. Germline V gene sequence: CDR1 SGHAT, CDR2 FQNNGV. V was cut by 0 bases and J by 8 bases, with 13 bases left in between. The CDR3: CASSLEGSGRGYTF. The CDR3, as DNA: TGTGCCAGCAGCTTAGAGGGCTCGGGAAGGGGCTACACCTTC.

This chain uses TRBV3-1 (or the pseudogene TRBV3-2) with TRBJ2-7; D remains unclear. Germline-derived CDR1 and CDR2 are LGHDT and YNNKEL (reference sequence). Trimming stripped 5 bases from V and 0 bases from J, with 14 bases between. The CDR3 extends over 15 amino acids. The CDR3 sequence: CASSETRRGSYEQYF. The CDR3 bases are TGTGCCAGCAGCGAAACTCGACGCGGCTCCTACGAGCAGTACTTC.

The chain's CDR3 is CASSYSWTRGYNEQFF. CDR3 DNA: TGTGCCAGCAGTTATAGCTGGACTAGGGGGTACAATGAGCAGTTCTTC. The chain joins TRBV6-2 or TRBV6-3 to TRBJ2-1; possible D gene TRBD2, 7 bases. With 3 bases removed from V and 4 bases from J, the gap between germline ends came to 16 bases. The CDR3 is 16 amino acids. Germline V gene sequence: CDR1 MNHEY, CDR2 SVGEGT.

This rearrangement joins TRBV9 to TRBJ1-3; no clear D gene. From germline, CDR1 is SGDLS and CDR2 YYNGEE. The CDR3 totals 17 residues. Trimming removed 0 bases at V and 3 bases at J, with 16 bases between. The CDR3 here is CASSVVSGSLDGNTIYF. In nucleotides, the CDR3 is TGTGCCAGCAGCGTAGTCTCGGGGAGCTTAGATGGAAACACCATATATTTT. The full variable domain, rest sourced from reference TRBV9 and TRBJ1-3, is DSGVTQTPKHLITATGQRVTLRCSPRSGDLSVYWYQQSLDQGLQFLIQYYNGEERAKGNILERFSAQQFPDLHSELNLSSLELGDSALYFCASSVVSGSLDGNTIYFGEGSWLTVV.

Worth noting for this clone: No DNA is shown, since the ends of the CDR3 on it are uncertain; the CDR3 is the one TCRdb lists. The genes are TRBV7-2 and TRBJ2-7; no check of the table's D call, TRBD1, against the DNA was made. The CDR3 comprises 15 residues, both ends counted. The germline CDR1 and CDR2 sequences are SGHTA and FQGNSA. The CDR3 spells CASSTSTGSSYEQYF.

V gene TRBV5-4 combines with J gene TRBJ1-4, with a weak D call TRBD1 (5 bases). The germline CDR1 and CDR2 sequences are SGHNT and YYREEE (reference sequence). Trimming left V 4 bases short and J 4 bases short, with 11 bases between. The CDR3 covers 14 residues. In nucleotides, the CDR3 is TGTGCCAGCAGCCCCGGACAAAGTAATGAAAAACTGTTTTTT. This encodes CASSPGQSNEKLFF.

The DNA of the CDR3 is TGTGCCAGCAGCCAAGTTGGGACTAGCGGCTTAGAGACCCAGTACTTC. As protein: CASSQVGTSGLETQYF. The chain uses TRBV3-1 (or the pseudogene TRBV3-2) and TRBJ2-5; 11 bases match TRBD2. The CDR3 consists of 16 residues. The J segment lost 4 bases and the V segment lost 1 base, leaving 5 bases of the junction unmatched. Germline V gene data show CDR1 as LGHDT and CDR2 as YNNKEL (reference sequence).

V gene TRBV27 combines with J gene TRBJ2-3; TRBD1 is a possible D gene (6 bases). Germline V gene data show CDR1 as MNHEY and CDR2 as SMNVEV (reference sequence). The ends were cut back, 5 bases at V and 1 base at J, with 16 bases in the middle. This CDR3 has 16 residues. The CDR3 is CASSLGQWLGTDTQYF. Written as DNA, the CDR3 is TGTGCCAGCAGTCTAGGACAGTGGTTGGGCACAGATACGCAGTATTTT.

V and J are TRBV7-9 and TRBJ2-2, with D unresolved. Germline CDR1 is SEHNR and CDR2 is FQNEAQ (reference sequence). The CDR3 contains 14 residues. The V end lost 8 bases, the J end lost 0 bases, and 10 bases lay between the germline ends. CDR3 in DNA: TGTGCCAGCGGTCCGGGTACGAACACCGGGGAGCTGTTTTTT. It yields the protein CASGPGTNTGELFF. Combining the CDR3 with reference TRBV7-9 and TRBJ2-2 gives the whole variable domain DTGVSQNPRHKITKRGQNVTFRCDPISEHNRLYWYRQTLGQGPEFLTYFQNEAQLEKSRLLSDRFSAERPKGSFSTLEIQRTEQGDSAMYLCASGPGTNTGELFFGEGSRLTVL.

This clone was observed a handful of times. CDR3: CASSPRTSGRYEQYF. The CDR3 nucleotides are TGTGCCAGCAGTCCTAGGACTAGCGGCCGCTACGAGCAGTACTTC. This chain joins TRBV2 and TRBJ2-7, with 10 bases lining up with TRBD2. Trimming took 5 bases from V and 3 from J; bases not matched to a gene: 7. Germline CDR1 and CDR2: SNHLY and FYNNEI. The CDR3 extends over 15 amino acids.

The V and J genes are TRBV7-6 and TRBJ1-1, with a tentative D call TRBD1 (5 bases). This CDR3 is 13 amino acids long. V shed 5 bases and J shed 4 bases, with 11 bases lying between them. Germline CDR1 SGHVS, CDR2 FNYEAQ. The CDR3 region has the DNA TGTGCCAGCAGCCCGGCTGGGGGCACTGAAGCTTTCTTT. The encoded protein is CASSPAGGTEAFF.

This chain's CDR3 is CASSYSARADRGYGYTF. The CDR3 coding sequence is TGTGCCAGCAGTTACTCGGCCAGAGCGGACAGGGGCTATGGCTACACCTTC. The chain has TRBV6-2 or TRBV6-3 and TRBJ1-2; 9 nucleotides align to TRBD1. CDR3 size: 17 residues. Trimming took 0 bases from V and 4 from J; bases not matched to a gene: 9. Germline CDR1 and CDR2: MNHEY and SVGEGT.

CDR3 sequence reads: CASSPPAGLQYF. The CDR3 DNA sequence: TGTGCCAGCTCACCACCAGCAGGGCTGCAGTACTTC. The V and J genes are TRBV18 and TRBJ2-7; D is perhaps TRBD1 (5 bases). Germline loops: CDR1 KGHSH, CDR2 LQKENI. Between the trimmed V and J ends, which lost 0 bases and 9 bases, there was a span of 9 bases. CDR3 length: 12 residues.

The genes are TRBV6-2 or TRBV6-3 and TRBJ2-3, with 7 bases aligning to TRBD2. The ends lost 4 bases at V and 0 bases at J; junction bases unmatched: 13. CDR3 length equals 18 residues. The germline V gene has CDR1 MNHEY and CDR2 SVGEGT. The CDR3 here is CASSSGLTSDPSTDTQYF. Written as DNA, the CDR3 is TGTGCCAGCAGTTCGGGCTTAACTAGCGACCCTAGCACAGATACGCAGTATTTT.